Listed below are T cell receptor beta chains from one sample, sequenced in a study of radiotherapy plus CTLA-4 blockade in lung cancer. The protocol was immunoSEQ multiplex PCR, while the TCRdb copy is restricted to in-frame clones and leaves out a portion. The sample includes about 110,000 clones, more than 65% seen only once; the top ten take about 3.3%. The sequences come from peripheral blood, collected from a patient treated with radiotherapy plus ipilimumab. Every receptor here comes from a human donor with non-small cell lung cancer that progressed on radiotherapy plus ipilimumab. Some clones in this sample may be carry-over from other donors' samples. CDR3s include the opening cysteine and the closing phenylalanine or tryptophan. The order of the fields is D gene, CDR3 length, J gene, clone size, V gene, CDR3 DNA, CDR3 protein. A D gene is named only where the DNA matches it firmly. Size tells how often a clone was seen (once, few, many) or the class of an expanded clone, and some rows leave it out.

>-|15|TRBJ2-2|-|TRBV9
TGTGCCAGCAGCGTAGGGCTTGACAGGCCCGGGGAGCTGTTTTTT
CASSVGLDRPGELFF
>-|16|TRBJ1-6|-|TRBV6-1
TGTGCCAGCAGTGAAGCAGGAGGGGCCGGGCTTTCACCCCTCCACTTT
CASSEAGGAGLSPLHF
>-|16|TRBJ2-3|-|TRBV9
TGTGCCAGCAGCGATGCCCTAGCGCAACCCACAGATACGCAGTATTTT
CASSDALAQPTDTQYF
>TRBD1|14|TRBJ2-3|-|TRBV6-5
TGTGCCAGTGAGGACAGGGCAGTTCAACATACGCAGTATTTT
CASEDRAVQHTQYF
>-|15|TRBJ2-1|-|TRBV7-7
TGTGCTAGCAGCTTAGCGCAGAATCCCGGCAATGAGCAGTTCTTC
CASSLAQNPGNEQFF
>-|18|TRBJ2-5|-|TRBV5-6
TGTGCCAGCAGCTTGTACGGTGAGGTGGCCCCTCCCGCAGAGACCCAGTACTTC
CASSLYGEVAPPAETQYF
>-|17|TRBJ2-3|-|TRBV5-1
TGCGCCAGCAGCTTGGTTTTCCGGGGAACTAGCACAGATACGCAGTATTTT
CASSLVFRGTSTDTQYF
>-|12|TRBJ1-3|few|TRBV10-3
TGTGCCATCAGTGGATCTGGAAACACCATATATTTT
CAISGSGNTIYF
>-|16|TRBJ2-3|-|TRBV5-6
TGTGCCAGCAGCTTGGTCGGGGTCCGGAGCACAGATACGCAGTATTTT
CASSLVGVRSTDTQYF
>TRBD2|15|TRBJ2-3|-|TRBV10-3
TGTGCCACCAAAGGACTAGCGGGGATGGGCGATACGCAGTATTTT
CATKGLAGMGDTQYF
>TRBD1|14|TRBJ1-1|-|TRBV7-3
TGTGCCAGCAGCCCCGGACAGGCGAACACTGAAGCTTTCTTT
CASSPGQANTEAFF
>-|14|TRBJ2-3|once|TRBV28
TGTGCCAGCAGTTCGCGGCGTAGCACAGATACGCAGTATTTT
CASSSRRSTDTQYF
>-|15|TRBJ2-2|-|TRBV9
TGTGCCAGCAGCGCTCACCTCCCGGGGGGCCGGGAGCTGTTTTTT
CASSAHLPGGRELFF
>TRBD1|15|TRBJ1-5|-|TRBV19
TGTGCCAGTAGTATCGGACAGGGAAGGGATCAGCCCCAGCATTTT
CASSIGQGRDQPQHF
>TRBD1|15|TRBJ2-1|-|TRBV4-3
TGCGCCAGCAGCCGGGGGACAGGGGGCTTCAATGAGCAGTTCTTC
CASSRGTGGFNEQFF
>TRBD1|14|TRBJ1-1|-|TRBV10-3
TGTGCCATCAGTGAGTCGACAGGGACAAGGGCAGCTTTCTTT
CAISESTGTRAAFF
>TRBD1|15|TRBJ2-5|-|TRBV5-1
TGCGCCAGCAGTCCTGGACAGGTTATAGAACTAGGCCAGTACTTC
CASSPGQVIELGQYF
>TRBD1|14|TRBJ1-2|once|TRBV5-1
TGCGCCAGCAGCTTGGGGACAGGGGCGGATGGCTACACCTTC
CASSLGTGADGYTF
>TRBD2|18|TRBJ2-3|-|TRBV7-2
TGTGCCAGCAGCTTCCTAGCTTACAGCCGGGGGGTCACAGATACGCAGTATTTT
CASSFLAYSRGVTDTQYF
>-|12|TRBJ1-2|-|TRBV19
TGTGCCAGTAGTCCTCGGGTCGATGGCTACACCTTC
CASSPRVDGYTF